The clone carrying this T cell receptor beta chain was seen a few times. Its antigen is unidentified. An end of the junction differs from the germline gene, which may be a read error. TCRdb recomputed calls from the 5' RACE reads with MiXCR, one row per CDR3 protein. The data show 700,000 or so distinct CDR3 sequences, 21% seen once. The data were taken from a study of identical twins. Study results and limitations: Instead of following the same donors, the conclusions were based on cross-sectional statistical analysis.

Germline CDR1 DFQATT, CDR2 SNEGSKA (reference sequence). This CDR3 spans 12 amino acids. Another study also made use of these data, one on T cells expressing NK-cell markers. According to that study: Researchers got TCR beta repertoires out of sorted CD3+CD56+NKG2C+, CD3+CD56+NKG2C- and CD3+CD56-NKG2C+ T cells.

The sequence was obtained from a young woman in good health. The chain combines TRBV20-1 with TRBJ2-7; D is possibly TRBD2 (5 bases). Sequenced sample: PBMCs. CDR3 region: CSAQLDSHEQYF. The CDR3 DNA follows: TGCAGTGCCCAACTAGACTCCCACGAGCAGTACTTC.